This paragraph covers one T cell receptor beta chain sequence. What this receptor recognizes is not known. Per-base quality was not reported, and no clone a single base away is much larger than it. This record belongs to a study of blood T cell repertoires in COVID-19 (dated by TCRdb to 2018 to 2021). Notes on the research overall: Samples from collaborators originated in the United States, Italy and Spain and spanned both the acute and convalescent phases of COVID-19. Deeply sampled blood TCRbeta repertoires from subjects exposed to, actively infected with, or recovered from COVID-19 were included in the dataset. HLA class I and class II types, where available, came from metadata supplied by the sample provider rather than from assay-based typing. The samples were drawn from two sources: the first 160 participants of the ongoing ImmuneRACE study, and over 950 subjects contributed by 6 global collaborators. The prospective study material was composed of cDNA or gDNA derived from T cells, B-cell-depleted T cells, or PBMCs. The repertoires were released in a freely available public database intended as a resource for research on the immune response to SARS-CoV-2. Nearly every sample came with metadata listing a de-identified subject ID, COVID-19 status, age in years and sex.

Whole blood was collected in K2EDTA tubes by collaborating institutions according to the institutions' own protocols. For TCRbeta analysis, collaborator samples were shipped as frozen whole blood, as isolated PBMCs, or as DNA extracted from either sample type. TCRbeta CDR3 regions were amplified from genomic DNA using the immunoSEQ Assay, a bias-controlled multiplex PCR. As for how the authors treated the data: The number of nucleated cells in each sample was estimated from the amplification of reference gene primers within the assay. To quantify the absolute abundance of each unique TCRbeta CDR3 rearrangement, sequence reads were collapsed and filtered. For each sample, productive Simpson clonality was calculated as the square root of Simpson's diversity index over productive rearrangements. Drawn from immuneACCESS, this table holds only the in-frame rearrangements with V and J called that TCRdb kept. Clones are partly lost; checked studies trace under half to an unresolved V gene and leave the rest unexplained. V and J calls and clone size are copied from that table; D and trimming were computed from the DNA. The sample records over 150,000 clones, around 84% of which are singletons. Together, the top ten hold 5.5% to 8% of the sample.

From the germline V gene, CDR1 is SGHTA and CDR2 is FQGNSA. V gives up 5 bases and J gives up 5 bases, and the segment between their germline ends measures 24 bases. There are 17 amino acids in the CDR3, from cysteine to phenylalanine inclusive. The only DNA kept is the CDR3, 51 bases in frame from the first base. Results the study describes overall, beyond this receptor: The amount of clinical and demographic metadata varied by source and participant and was provided uncurated.

This sequence uses TRBV7-2 and TRBJ2-5; a tentative D match to TRBD2 spans 6 bases. The sequencing sample was made of peripheral blood. The TCR comes from a man aged 50 or older with active or convalescent COVID-19. The DNA sequence reads TGTGCCAGCAGCCCTACGATCGGGACTCCCGAGATGGAGACCCAGTACTTC. Translated, it gives CASSPTIGTPEMETQYF. This CDR3, with the reference TRBV7-2 and TRBJ2-5 proteins standing in past its ends, gives the full variable domain GAGVSQSPSNKVTEKGKDVELRCDPISGHTALYWYRQSLGQGLEFLIYFQGNSAPDKSGLPSDRFSAERTGGSVSTLTIQRTQQEDSAVYLCASSPTIGTPEMETQYFGPGTRLLVL.